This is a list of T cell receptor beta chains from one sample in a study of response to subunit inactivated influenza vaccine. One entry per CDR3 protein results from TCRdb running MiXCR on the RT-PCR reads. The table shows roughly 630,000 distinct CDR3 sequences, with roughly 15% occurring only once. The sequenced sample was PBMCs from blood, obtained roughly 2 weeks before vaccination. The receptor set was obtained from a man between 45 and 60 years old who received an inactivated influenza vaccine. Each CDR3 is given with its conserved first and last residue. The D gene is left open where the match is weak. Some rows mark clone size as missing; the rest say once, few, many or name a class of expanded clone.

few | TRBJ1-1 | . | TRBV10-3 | TGTGCCATCAGTGAGTCGCAGGGTCCGAACACTGAAGCTTTCTTT | CAISESQGPNTEAFF
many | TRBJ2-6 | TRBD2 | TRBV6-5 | TGTGCCAGCAGTTTGGGAGGGCATGTACTTGGGGCCAACGTCCTGACTTTC | CASSLGGHVLGANVLTF
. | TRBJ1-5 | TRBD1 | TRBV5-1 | TGCGCCAGCAGCGTGACCCGGGACAGGGGGCCTGTTTCTAGCAATCAGCCCCAGCATTTT | CASSVTRDRGPVSSNQPQHF
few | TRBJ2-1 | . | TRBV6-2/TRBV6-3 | TGTGCCAGCAGTTACTCGGTTTACAATGAGCAGTTCTTC | CASSYSVYNEQFF
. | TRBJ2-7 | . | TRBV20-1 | TGCAGTGCCACTAGTCACGTAGCCTACGAGCAGTACTTC | CSATSHVAYEQYF
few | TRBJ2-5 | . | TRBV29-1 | TGCAGCGTCATCTCGACGTTTGGGGAGACCCAGTACTTC | CSVISTFGETQYF
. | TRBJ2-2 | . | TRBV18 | TGTGCCAGCTCACCCAGGGAGCTCACCGGGGAGCTGTTTTTT | CASSPRELTGELFF
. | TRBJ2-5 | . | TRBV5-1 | TGCGCCAGCAGCTCTAAGGCAGGGGAAGAGACCCAGTACTTC | CASSSKAGEETQYF
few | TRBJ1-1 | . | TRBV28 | TGTGCCAGCAGTGAACAGGGAACTGAAGCTTTCTTT | CASSEQGTEAFF
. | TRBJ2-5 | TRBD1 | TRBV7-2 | TGTGCCAGCAGCCGGACAGGGCCGGAGACCCAGTACTTC | CASSRTGPETQYF
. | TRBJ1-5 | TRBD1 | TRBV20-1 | TGCAGTGCTGCCGGGACAGGGAGGGGTAGCAATCAGCCCCAGCATTTT | CSAAGTGRGSNQPQHF
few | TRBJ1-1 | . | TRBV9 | TGTGCCAGCAGCGTCGAGGAGGGGATGAACACTGAAGCTTTCTTT | CASSVEEGMNTEAFF
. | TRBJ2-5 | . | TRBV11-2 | TGTGCCAGCAGCTTAGTCAGAAGCCGGGACTGGGGGCAAGAGACCCAGTACTTC | CASSLVRSRDWGQETQYF
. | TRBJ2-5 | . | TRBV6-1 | TGTGCCAGCAGCCGCCCACAGGGATGGAAGACCCAGTACTTC | CASSRPQGWKTQYF
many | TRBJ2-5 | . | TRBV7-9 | TGTGCCAGCACCCACAGGGTAGAGACCCAGTACTTC | CASTHRVETQYF
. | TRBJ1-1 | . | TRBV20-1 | TGCAGTGCATACGGCCCTACTACTGAAGCTTTCTTT | CSAYGPTTEAFF
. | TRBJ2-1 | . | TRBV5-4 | TGTGCCAGCAGCTTGGGGGGCAGTAGCAGAGGGTGGGATGAGCAGTTCTTC | CASSLGGSSRGWDEQFF
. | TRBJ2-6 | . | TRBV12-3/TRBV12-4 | TGTGCCAGCAGCAAATCGGCTTTTGGCCCCAGCTCTGGGGCCAACGTCCTGACTTTC | CASSKSAFGPSSGANVLTF
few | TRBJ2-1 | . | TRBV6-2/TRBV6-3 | TGTGCCAGCAGTTACCCCCTCGATACAGGGGCGGGAGGACCATACAATGAGCAGTTCTTC | CASSYPLDTGAGGPYNEQFF
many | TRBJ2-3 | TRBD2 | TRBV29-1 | TGCAGCGTTGCTCGTCTTGGACTAGCGGGAGGGTCGGGGACAGATACGCAGTATTTT | CSVARLGLAGGSGTDTQYF